The present T cell receptor beta chain was sequenced within a study of technical replicates of blood from a few donors. V dropped 10 bases and J dropped 4 bases, with 16 bases sitting between them. Germline V gene lookup returns CDR1 SGHAT and CDR2 FQNNGV. The CDR3 has 13 amino acids. Repertoires were generated with immunoSEQ multiplex PCR, while TCRdb's copy carries only in-frame clones and drops some. The table includes 55,000 to 75,000 clones, 92% detected once. The receptor was isolated from a human donor in good health. Specimen: T cells isolated from PBMCs. The chain employs TRBV11-2 and TRBJ1-2; a weak D match, TRBD1 (6 bases). The CDR3 loop is CATRAGASYGYTF. CDR3 DNA: TGTGCCACCCGGGCGGGGGCCAGCTATGGCTACACCTTC.